This passage covers 23 T cell receptor beta chains from one sample sequenced in a study of T-cell memory formation after mild COVID-19. From the 5' RACE reads, TCRdb called clonotypes with MiXCR, one entry per CDR3 protein. This table has over 95,000 distinct CDR3 sequences, roughly 20% appearing once. Sequenced sample: PBMCs or a T cell subset sorted from them (not recorded which). Receptor source: a man between 18 and 35 years old who had mild COVID-19 (a few samples of this study predate the infection). Cell type and time point are not known.

This chain joins TRBV6-1 and TRBJ2-2, with D perhaps TRBD1 (6 bases). Trimming shortened V by 3 bases and J by 4 bases, and 12 bases separated the two germline ends. Germline CDR1 reads MNHNS; CDR2 reads SASEGT. This CDR3 has 15 amino acids. The CDR3 bases are TGTGCCAGCAGTGATCCGGCAGGGGCCACCGGGGAGCTGTTTTTT. Its protein product is CASSDPAGATGELFF.

This chain uses TRBV20-1 with TRBJ2-3; D not certain. Germline V CDR1 and CDR2: DFQATT, SNEGSKA (reference sequence). This CDR3 comprises 15 residues. Trimming stripped 3 bases from V and 2 bases from J, with 15 bases between. CDR3 protein: CSASRPALYTDTQYF. The CDR3 DNA reads as TGCAGTGCTAGCCGGCCAGCACTCTACACAGATACGCAGTATTTT.

Here the CDR3 reads CASSLPGRGDGGEEQYF. Here the CDR3 DNA reads TGTGCCAGCAGCCTTCCTGGACGCGGGGACGGAGGAGAGGAGCAGTACTTC. The V call is TRBV7-8, the J call TRBJ2-7; a weak D match, TRBD2 (6 bases). The germline V and J ends were trimmed by 5 bases and 7 bases, with 27 bases remaining between them. CDR3 length: 17 amino acids. Germline CDR1 and CDR2: SGHVS and FQNEAQ.

The chain couples TRBV28 to TRBJ2-5, with TRBD1 matching 9 bases. The J segment lost 4 bases and the V segment lost 5 bases, leaving 14 bases of the junction unmatched. The CDR3 covers 17 residues. The germline V gene encodes CDR1 MDHEN and CDR2 SYDVKM. CDR3 region: CASSPEGGADRGETQYF. Written as DNA, the CDR3 is TGTGCCAGCAGTCCGGAGGGGGGAGCGGACAGGGGAGAGACCCAGTACTTC.

This rearrangement joins TRBV5-4 to TRBJ1-2; the match to TRBD1 covers 7 bases. There are 13 residues in the CDR3. From germline, CDR1 is SGHNT and CDR2 YYREEE (reference sequence). V gave up 1 base and J gave up 8 bases; unmatched junction bases: 5. CDR3 residues: CASSLYRGRGYTF. The CDR3 coding sequence is TGTGCCAGCAGCTTGTACAGGGGACGGGGCTACACCTTC.

The sample holds a few counts of this clonotype. The chain has TRBV5-1 and TRBJ2-5; 8 bases map to TRBD1. The V and J ends lost 0 bases and 4 bases, in that order; junction bases with no gene match: 11. CDR1 SGHRS and CDR2 YFSETQ come from the germline V gene. The CDR3 is made up of 17 amino acids. Here the CDR3 reads CASSLEETGVFGETQYF. The CDR3 DNA sequence: TGCGCCAGCAGCTTGGAGGAGACAGGGGTTTTTGGAGAGACCCAGTACTTC.

In DNA, the CDR3 is TGCGCCAGCAGCCAAGATGAGGGTCCGAACACCGGGGAGCTGTTTTTT. Amino acids: CASSQDEGPNTGELFF. This sequence joins TRBV4-3 and TRBJ2-2; possible D gene TRBD2, 5 bases. The CDR3 has 16 amino acids. The V end was cut by 0 bases, the J end by 0 bases, with 8 bases between. Germline V gives CDR1 LGHNA, CDR2 YSLEER.

This clonotype came up a few times. V is TRBV5-1 and J is TRBJ2-7; D gene uncertain. CDR3 length: 14 residues. V was shortened by 0 bases and J by 0 bases, with 7 bases between the two germline ends. The germline V gene encodes CDR1 SGHRS and CDR2 YFSETQ. The CDR3 sequence is CASSLGRSSYEQYF. DNA of the CDR3: TGCGCCAGCAGCTTGGGGCGGAGCTCCTACGAGCAGTACTTC.

In its sample, this clonotype was seen many times. The chain recombines TRBV29-1 with TRBJ2-5, with TRBD2 as a possible D gene (6 bases). The CDR3 spans 12 residues. Germline V CDR1 and CDR2: SQVTM, ANQGSEA. V was cut by 1 base and J by 5 bases, with 8 bases left in between. CDR3 residues: CSVEGGVETQYF. CDR3 sequence (DNA): TGCAGCGTTGAAGGGGGGGTGGAGACCCAGTACTTC.

The rearrangement uses TRBV25-1 and TRBJ1-6; D call uncertain. V was shortened by 4 bases and J by 10 bases, with 11 bases between the two germline ends. Per germline, CDR1 MGHDK and CDR2 SYGVNS. The CDR3 sequence is 13 residues long. The CDR3 loop reads CASSVVGQSPLHF. The CDR3 nucleotides read TGTGCCAGCAGTGTGGTTGGTCAGTCACCCCTCCACTTT.

The chain combines TRBV6-5 with TRBJ2-7; perhaps TRBD1 as D (6 bases). V was clipped by 6 bases and J by 5 bases, with 14 bases between them. The V gene's germline CDR1 is MNHEY and CDR2 SVGAGI. The CDR3 is 13 residues long. The DNA for the CDR3 is TGTGCCAGCAGCCAGAGCAGGGGAAACGAGCAGTACTTC. Encoded protein: CASSQSRGNEQYF.

The chain joins TRBV10-1 to TRBJ2-7; D possibly corresponds to TRBD2 (5 bases). Trimming removed 7 bases at V and 0 bases at J, with 13 bases between. The CDR3 length is 14 residues. Germline assignment: CDR1 WNHNN and CDR2 SYGVQD (reference sequence). The CDR3, as DNA: TGCGCCAGCATGGCTAGCCTGACCTCCTACGAGCAGTACTTC. This sequence encodes CASMASLTSYEQYF.

The V gene is TRBV2, the J gene TRBJ2-7; D possibly matches TRBD1 or TRBD2 (5 bases each). The germline V gene has CDR1 SNHLY and CDR2 FYNNEI. CDR3 size: 17 residues. The V end was cut by 3 bases, the J end by 3 bases, with 21 bases between. The CDR3 sequence is CASSDNQSGAAFYEQYF. CDR3 nucleotides: TGTGCCAGCAGTGATAATCAATCCGGGGCCGCATTCTACGAGCAGTACTTC. The whole variable domain, filled in from reference TRBV2 and TRBJ2-7, reads EPEVTQTPSHQVTQMGQEVILRCVPISNHLYFYWYRQILGQKVEFLVSFYNNEISEKSEIFDDQFSVERPDGSNFTLKIRSTKLEDSAMYFCASSDNQSGAAFYEQYFGPGTRLTVT.

This clonotype showed up just a few times. The rearrangement links TRBV12-3 or TRBV12-4 to TRBJ1-6, with 8 nucleotides matching TRBD1. This CDR3 is built from 20 residues. The trim removed 5 bases at V and 1 base at J, leaving 16 bases unmatched. This CDR3 is CASSLTYDRGAGSYNSPLHF. The CDR3 region has the DNA TGTGCCAGCAGTCTTACCTATGACAGGGGCGCAGGTTCCTATAATTCACCCCTCCACTTT.

The chain is built from TRBV5-4 and TRBJ2-3; TRBD1 matches at 7 bases. The V and J ends lost 4 bases and 4 bases, in that order; junction bases with no gene match: 3. The CDR3 consists of 13 residues. CDR1 is SGHNT, CDR2 YYREEE, per germline (reference sequence). CDR3 DNA sequence: TGTGCCAGCAGCCAAGGGGGCCCAGATACGCAGTATTTT. Translated, it gives CASSQGGPDTQYF. The whole variable domain, filled in from reference TRBV5-4 and TRBJ2-3, reads ETGVTQSPTHLIKTRGQQVTLRCSSQSGHNTVSWYQQALGQGPQFIFQYYREEENGRGNFPPRFSGLQFPNYSSELNVNALELDDSALYLCASSQGGPDTQYFGPGTRLTVL.

The J gene is TRBJ2-5, the V gene TRBV3-1, with a possible D match to TRBD2 (7 bases). The germline V and J ends were trimmed by 5 bases and 4 bases, with 14 bases remaining between them. Germline V gene data show CDR1 as LGHDT and CDR2 as YNNKEL (reference sequence). This CDR3 has 14 amino acids. The CDR3, as DNA: TGTGCCAGCAGCATTCGAAGGGGGGGAGAGACCCAGTACTTC. Protein product: CASSIRRGGETQYF.

This clonotype was picked up a small number of times. The gene calls are TRBV7-6 and TRBJ2-5, with unresolved D. Trimming took 5 bases from V and 0 from J, leaving 4 bases between them. CDR1 SGHVS and CDR2 FNYEAQ come from the germline V gene. The length of the CDR3 is 12 residues. The CDR3 coding sequence is TGTGCCAGCAGCCCAGACCAAGAGACCCAGTACTTC. It translates to CASSPDQETQYF.

The V gene is TRBV7-6, the J gene TRBJ1-5; D is possibly TRBD1 (5 bases). Trimming took off 3 bases at V and 9 bases at J, with 18 bases between the two ends. Germline-derived CDR1 and CDR2 are SGHVS and FNYEAQ. The CDR3 consists of 15 residues. CDR3 DNA: TGTGCCAGCAGCTTGTACGGGGACCCGGGTCGGCCCCAGCATTTT. It translates to CASSLYGDPGRPQHF.

This clonotype has more than one count but fewer than ten. CDR3 bases: TGTGCCAGCAGTGGCGGGTTCGACGAGCAGTACTTC. Translation gives CASSGGFDEQYF. The V gene is TRBV7-9, the J gene TRBJ2-7; TRBD2 might be the D (5 bases). The V gene lost 6 bases and the J gene lost 5 bases, with 11 bases spanning the gap. From germline, CDR1 is SEHNR and CDR2 FQNEAQ (reference sequence). This CDR3 comprises 12 residues.

The V and J genes are TRBV6-6 and TRBJ2-1, with D uncertain. Germline values: CDR1 MNHNY, CDR2 SVGAGI (reference sequence). V lost 6 bases and J lost 1, with 10 bases in between. CDR3 length: 14 amino acids. CDR3 sequence reads: CASRIQESYNEQFF. The CDR3 DNA follows: TGTGCCAGCAGAATACAAGAATCCTACAATGAGCAGTTCTTC.

The chain employs TRBV2 and TRBJ1-4; TRBD1 is a possible D gene (5 bases). The V end lost 4 bases, the J end lost 3 bases, and 15 bases lay between the germline ends. Germline CDR1 reads SNHLY; CDR2 reads FYNNEI. The length of the CDR3 is 16 residues. The CDR3 reads CASSVLGTVANEKLFF. CDR3 nucleotide sequence: TGTGCCAGCAGTGTGCTGGGGACGGTGGCTAATGAAAAACTGTTTTTT.

This clonotype is medium-sized in the sample. This chain joins TRBV29-1 and TRBJ2-7; no definite D call. V dropped 1 base and J dropped 5 bases, with 9 bases sitting between them. CDR1 is SQVTM and CDR2 is ANQGSEA in the germline V gene. This CDR3 is 12 amino acids long. CDR3 residues: CSVEVRADEQYF. CDR3 bases: TGCAGCGTTGAAGTTCGGGCAGACGAGCAGTACTTC.

This clonotype turned up a few times. The gene calls are TRBV20-1 and TRBJ2-5; D unresolved. The CDR3 sequence is 14 residues long. Trimming took off 6 bases at V and 4 bases at J, with 18 bases between the two ends. Germline values: CDR1 DFQATT, CDR2 SNEGSKA (reference sequence). The CDR3 here is CSASDYTAPETQYF. CDR3 in DNA: TGCAGTGCCTCGGATTATACGGCCCCAGAGACCCAGTACTTC.